This passage covers 5 T cell receptor beta chains from one sample sequenced in a study of shared clonotypes between healthy human individuals. The data were produced by immunoSEQ multiplex PCR, yet TCRdb's version contains in-frame clones alone and is incomplete. The sample comprises roughly 95,000 clones, less than 50% of which are singletons, and about 15% rests with the top ten. Sequencing was performed on PBMCs. Source of these receptors: a woman aged 35 to 49 in good health. Some clones in this sample may be carry-over from other donors' samples.

This clone has just a few counts. The gene calls are TRBV2 and TRBJ1-2, with D perhaps matching TRBD1 (5 bases). This CDR3 has 13 residues. Per germline, CDR1 SNHLY and CDR2 FYNNEI. The ends were cut back, 8 bases at V and 4 bases at J, with 14 bases in the middle. The DNA of the CDR3 is TGTGCCAGCGGCCTGGAGGGACCCTATGGCTACACCTTC. It is translated as CASGLEGPYGYTF.

This clone was recorded once. V is TRBV28 and J is TRBJ2-1; TRBD2 aligns across 11 bases. This CDR3 region has 15 residues. V shed 5 bases and J 4 bases; nucleotides not matched to a gene: 4. Germline CDR1 MDHEN, CDR2 SYDVKM. The DNA of the CDR3 is TGTGCCAGCAGTACCGGGACTAGCGGATACAATGAGCAGTTCTTC. Its translation: CASSTGTSGYNEQFF. The complete variable domain, with remaining parts taken from reference TRBV28 and TRBJ2-1, reads DVKVTQSSRYLVKRTGEKVFLECVQDMDHENMFWYRQDPGLGLRLIYFSYDVKMKEKGDIPEGYSVSREKKERFSLILESASTNQTSMYLCASSTGTSGYNEQFFGPGTRLTVL.

The V and J genes are TRBV9 and TRBJ1-1; D is uncertain. Trimming took off 3 bases at V and 0 bases at J, with 6 bases between the two ends. The CDR3 totals 13 residues. The germline V gene has CDR1 SGDLS and CDR2 YYNGEE. DNA of the CDR3: TGTGCCAGCAGCGATTTCATGAACACTGAAGCTTTCTTT. Amino acids: CASSDFMNTEAFF.

The chain couples TRBV28 to TRBJ2-7; 7 bases line up with TRBD1. CDR3 size: 12 residues. V shed 6 bases, J shed 4 bases, and the junction held 3 bases outside the gene matches. Germline-derived CDR1 and CDR2 are MDHEN and SYDVKM. The CDR3 DNA follows: TGTGCCAGCAGGAGGGGGCGATACGAGCAGTACTTC. It is translated as CASRRGRYEQYF.

This clone was picked up many times. This chain connects TRBV11-2 to TRBJ2-1, with 8 nucleotides matching TRBD2. The V and J ends lost 2 bases and 0 bases, in that order; junction bases with no gene match: 6. Germline V gene data show CDR1 as SGHAT and CDR2 as FQNNGV. The CDR3 contains 17 residues. The CDR3 sequence is CASSLLLAGGSYNEQFF. The CDR3 DNA follows: TGTGCCAGCAGCTTACTTCTAGCGGGCGGCTCCTACAATGAGCAGTTCTTC.